The rows below give T cell receptor beta chains drawn from one sample of a study of blood T cell repertoires in COVID-19. The data were produced by immunoSEQ multiplex PCR, yet TCRdb's version contains in-frame clones alone and is incomplete. Of 250,000 to 350,000 clones in the sample, approximately 90% were seen once. Sequencing was performed on PBMCs or T cells enriched from blood (not recorded which). These receptors came from a woman younger than 45 who had recovered from COVID-19. Both conserved end residues are part of each CDR3. A D gene is named only where the DNA matches it firmly. Size is stated for part of the rows, as once, few or many counts, or as a class when the clone is expanded.

v_gene	j_gene	d_gene	abundance	CDR3nt	CDR3aa
TRBV19	TRBJ2-7	.	.	TGTGCCAGTAGTATTTCCCACGGCTCCTACGAGCAGTACTTC	CASSISHGSYEQYF
TRBV30	TRBJ2-3	TRBD2	.	TGTGCCTGGAGTGTACATAGCGGGAGATTAGATACGCAGTATTTT	CAWSVHSGRLDTQYF
TRBV3-1/TRBV3-2	TRBJ1-2	TRBD1	.	TGTGCCAGCAGCCAGGGCGGGACAGGGGTCGACTATGGCTACACCTTC	CASSQGGTGVDYGYTF
TRBV7-8	TRBJ2-1	.	.	TGTGCCAGCAGCCCCGTACCTTTACACTCCTACAATGAGCAGTTCTTC	CASSPVPLHSYNEQFF
TRBV28	TRBJ2-7	.	.	TGTGCCAGCAGTTTGGTAACAGGGTACGGGCACGAGCAGTACTTC	CASSLVTGYGHEQYF
TRBV28	TRBJ2-2	.	once	TGTGCCAGCAGTACGGACAGGAACACCGGGGAGCTGTTTTTT	CASSTDRNTGELFF
TRBV9	TRBJ2-1	.	.	TGTGCCAGCAGCGTAGGGGCGGCGGGAAACCACAATGAGCAGTTCTTC	CASSVGAAGNHNEQFF
TRBV9	TRBJ1-5	.	.	TGTGCCAGCAGCGTAGGGGGAGATACCAATCAGCCCCAGCATTTT	CASSVGGDTNQPQHF
TRBV2	TRBJ2-1	TRBD1	.	TGTGCCAGCAGTGAAGACAGGGGCTCCTACAATGAGCAGTTCTTC	CASSEDRGSYNEQFF
TRBV7-9	TRBJ1-3	.	.	TGTGCCAGCAGCTTCCAGGGTACGGGAAACACCATATATTTT	CASSFQGTGNTIYF
TRBV11-2	TRBJ2-5	.	once	TGTGCCAGCAGTCAGGCAAACCAAGAGACCCAGTACTTC	CASSQANQETQYF
TRBV7-6	TRBJ2-1	TRBD2	once	TGTGCCAGCAGCGCAAGACTAGCGGGGAGCTCCTACAATGAGCAGTTCTTC	CASSARLAGSSYNEQFF
TRBV19	TRBJ2-1	TRBD1	.	TGTGCCACCCTAGGGGACAGGGTCAGCAATGAGCAGTTCTTC	CATLGDRVSNEQFF
TRBV6-2/TRBV6-3	TRBJ1-1	TRBD1	.	TGTGCCAGCAGTTACAATGACAGGGTGAACACTGAAGCTTTCTTT	CASSYNDRVNTEAFF
TRBV20-1	TRBJ2-7	.	.	TGCAGTGCACTTCTAGACTACGAGCAGTACTTC	CSALLDYEQYF
TRBV5-1	TRBJ2-1	TRBD2	.	TGCGCCAGCAGCTCCGCACCGGGACTAGCGGGTGGAAATGAGCAGTTCTTC	CASSSAPGLAGGNEQFF
TRBV7-8	TRBJ1-1	TRBD1	.	TGTGCCAGCAGCTTAGCACCCCGGGACAGCAACACTGAAGCTTTCTTT	CASSLAPRDSNTEAFF
TRBV6-2/TRBV6-3	TRBJ2-1	TRBD2	.	TGTGCCAGCAGTTACTTCTTGGCTAGCGGGAGTAAGGATGAGCAGTTCTTC	CASSYFLASGSKDEQFF
TRBV25-1	TRBJ1-6	.	.	TGTGCCAGCAGCCCCCGTAATTCACCCCTCCACTTT	CASSPRNSPLHF
TRBV6-2/TRBV6-3	TRBJ1-4	TRBD1	.	TGTGCCAGCAGCCCCTTGGGACAGAGGCGTGAAAAACTGTTTTTT	CASSPLGQRREKLFF
TRBV30	TRBJ1-6	.	.	TGTGCCTGGATGGGGAGGTGGGGAAATTCACCCCTCCACTTT	CAWMGRWGNSPLHF
TRBV9	TRBJ2-1	.	.	TGTGCCAGCAGCCCCCTTCAGGGTAGGACCAATGAGCAGTTCTTC	CASSPLQGRTNEQFF
TRBV7-2	TRBJ1-3	.	few	TGTGCCAGCAGCGCGTTCTCTGGAAACACCATATATTTT	CASSAFSGNTIYF
TRBV27	TRBJ2-3	.	.	TGTGCCAGCAGGGAGAGGGTACTAGCAGCTAGCACAGATACGCAGTATTTT	CASRERVLAASTDTQYF
TRBV28	TRBJ2-7	.	.	TGTGCCAGCAGTTTAAGGGGGAACTACGAGCAGTACTTC	CASSLRGNYEQYF
TRBV19	TRBJ2-2	TRBD1	once	TGTGCCAGTAGTAGAGGACAGGGGGCAAGCCCGAACACCGGGGAGCTGTTTTTT	CASSRGQGASPNTGELFF
TRBV7-9	TRBJ1-3	.	.	TGTGCCAGCAGCTTAGGTGTTAGCGGTTTGGGAGGAAACACCATATATTTT	CASSLGVSGLGGNTIYF
TRBV7-2	TRBJ2-4	TRBD2	once	TGTGCCAGCAGCATACTAGCGGGAGGTTTTTTGCACATTCAGTACTTC	CASSILAGGFLHIQYF
TRBV25-1	TRBJ1-1	TRBD1	.	TGTGCCAGCAGTGTGACAGGGGGCACTGAAGCTTTCTTT	CASSVTGGTEAFF
TRBV30	TRBJ2-3	TRBD2	.	TGTGCCTGGAGTGTACACGGAGCGGGAAGCACAGATACGCAGTATTTT	CAWSVHGAGSTDTQYF
TRBV28	TRBJ2-5	TRBD1	.	TGTGCCACCACAGGGGGGTCCGGGTTTGAGACCCAGTACTTC	CATTGGSGFETQYF
TRBV29-1	TRBJ1-1	TRBD1	.	TGCAGCGCTCCGGCAGGGGGGCGCCTAGAAGCTTTCTTT	CSAPAGGRLEAFF
TRBV3-1/TRBV3-2	TRBJ2-1	.	.	TGTGCCAGCAGCCAAGAACAGGGAGTTACGTACAATGAGCAGTTCTTC	CASSQEQGVTYNEQFF
TRBV7-9	TRBJ1-5	TRBD1	.	TGTGCCAGCAGCTTAGCGCGGGACAGGGGGCCGAATCAGCCCCAGCATTTT	CASSLARDRGPNQPQHF
TRBV15	TRBJ1-2	.	.	TGTGCCACCAGCCCAGAGGTTAGCAGTAACTATGGCTACACCTTC	CATSPEVSSNYGYTF
TRBV6-1	TRBJ1-2	.	.	TGTGCCAGCAGTGAAGACAGGGAGGGCTACACCTTC	CASSEDREGYTF
TRBV19	TRBJ2-1	TRBD1	.	TGTGCCAGTAGTATTGGGACAGGAACTTTCAATGAGCAGTTCTTC	CASSIGTGTFNEQFF
TRBV24-1	TRBJ2-1	TRBD1	.	TGTGCCACCAGTCAATCGGGACAGGGGAGCGGAAATGAGCAGTTCTTC	CATSQSGQGSGNEQFF
TRBV18	TRBJ2-3	.	.	TGTGCCAGCTCACCACCGAACAGACAGTCTAGCACAGATACGCAGTATTTT	CASSPPNRQSSTDTQYF
TRBV28	TRBJ2-1	.	.	TGTGCCAGCAGTCACCCCGGTAGCGGTAACAATGAGCAGTTCTTC	CASSHPGSGNNEQFF
TRBV3-1/TRBV3-2	TRBJ1-5	.	.	TGTGCCAGCAGCCAAAGTACGGGAAATCAGCCCCAGCATTTT	CASSQSTGNQPQHF
TRBV7-8	TRBJ2-2	.	.	TGTGCCAGCATCCACTCCGCATCATTAATCAACACCGGGGAGCTGTTTTTT	CASIHSASLINTGELFF
TRBV28	TRBJ1-1	TRBD1	once	TGTGCGAGTTGTTCGGTGGGACAGGGATTGACTGAAGCTTTCTTT	CASCSVGQGLTEAFF
TRBV10-3	TRBJ2-1	.	.	TGTGCCATCAGTGTAGGGCGGGGTGGGAGTCGCGACAATGAGCAGTTCTTC	CAISVGRGGSRDNEQFF
TRBV28	TRBJ1-2	.	.	TGTGCCAGCAGTTCGGGGGACCTCTATGGCTACACCTTC	CASSSGDLYGYTF
TRBV19	TRBJ2-3	TRBD2	.	TGTGCCAGTAGTATCATAGCGGGCGGAGGCACAGATACGCAGTATTTT	CASSIIAGGGTDTQYF
TRBV7-2	TRBJ1-4	.	.	TGTGCCAGCAGCTTAGGACAGCCTAATGAAAAACTGTTTTTT	CASSLGQPNEKLFF
TRBV7-9	TRBJ2-5	TRBD2	.	TGTGCCAGCAGCCCCGGGACTAGCGGGAGTGAGACCCAGTACTTC	CASSPGTSGSETQYF
TRBV9	TRBJ1-2	TRBD1	.	TGTGCCAGCAGCGGGACAGGGAACTATGGCTACACCTTC	CASSGTGNYGYTF
TRBV9	TRBJ2-7	.	.	TGTGCCAGCAGCGTAGGAGCGAACACCTACGAGCAGTACTTC	CASSVGANTYEQYF
TRBV28	TRBJ2-7	TRBD1	.	TGTGCCAGCAGTTTGCTGCTAGACAGGGAGTACTACGAGCAGTACTTC	CASSLLLDREYYEQYF
TRBV25-1	TRBJ2-1	TRBD2	.	TGTGCCAGCAGTGACGGACTAGCCTATAATGAGCAGTTCTTC	CASSDGLAYNEQFF
TRBV19	TRBJ1-4	.	.	TGTGCCAGTAGCAGGACACCATTCACTTTGTTTTTT	CASSRTPFTLFF
TRBV6-2/TRBV6-3	TRBJ2-1	TRBD2	few	TGTGCCAGCAGTTATCAGGGACTAGCGGGTTACAATGAGCAGTTCTTC	CASSYQGLAGYNEQFF
TRBV6-5	TRBJ2-5	TRBD2	.	TGTGCCAGCGGCGTAAGCGGGAGGTCAGAGACCCAGTACTTC	CASGVSGRSETQYF
TRBV6-5	TRBJ2-7	TRBD1	.	TGTGCCAGCAGTACAGGGGGCGGCGAGCAGTACTTC	CASSTGGGEQYF
TRBV19	TRBJ2-3	TRBD2	.	TGTGCCAGTTCTAGGGCGGGAGGGGGAACTAGCACAGATACGCAGTATTTT	CASSRAGGGTSTDTQYF
TRBV19	TRBJ2-7	TRBD1	.	TGTGCCAGTAGTATGGCGGGACAGGGGTCCTACGAGCAGTACTTC	CASSMAGQGSYEQYF
TRBV5-6	TRBJ2-7	.	many	TGTGCCAGCAGCTTGGTTGCAGGCCATCCCTACGAGCAGTACTTC	CASSLVAGHPYEQYF
TRBV20-1	TRBJ2-7	.	.	TGCAGTGCTGGAGGAGGATACGAGCAGTACTTC	CSAGGGYEQYF